The TCR beta chain described here comes from a study of CD8+CD57+ T cells in acquired aplastic anemia. CDR1 is SGHVS and CDR2 is FQNEAQ in the germline V gene. Trimming took 1 base from V and 2 from J; bases not matched to a gene: 0. This CDR3 is 15 amino acids long. Genomic DNA, the template, was used for profiling of the TCR beta VDJ and CDR3. One entry per CDR3 protein results from TCRdb running MiXCR on the reads. Here the sample spans some 150,000 distinct CDR3 sequences, about 54% being singletons. Study results and limitations: No significant patient-versus-control difference appeared in CD8+ Simpson's diversity.

A remark on this clonotype: What it recognizes is unknown. A much larger clone differs from this one at a single base, so this may be a read error.

Sequenced patients had shown CD8+CD57+ cell expansion by flow cytometry. Sequenced sample: sorted CD4+, CD8+, or CD8+CD57+ T cells (not recorded which) from PBMCs. The source is a human donor with aplastic anemia. The V gene is TRBV7-8, the J gene TRBJ2-1; 9 bases line up with TRBD2. CDR3 sequence: CASSLGGRAYNEQFF. The DNA for the CDR3 is TGTGCCAGCAGCTTAGGCGGGAGGGCCTACAATGAGCAGTTCTTC.